This is a list of T cell receptor beta chains from one sample in a study of shared clonotypes between healthy human individuals. The assay was immunoSEQ multiplex PCR, and TCRdb's table has in-frame clones only and misses some. Of approximately 1,000,000 clones in the sample, 60% to 85% were seen once. The sequenced material came from memory CD4+ T cells from PBMCs. All receptors come from a man between 18 and 35 years old in good health. Some clones in this sample may be carry-over from other donors' samples. Each CDR3 is given with its conserved first and last residue. A D gene is named only where the DNA matches it firmly.

V	J	D	CDR3
TRBV2	TRBJ2-2	TRBD1	CASRDRGTGELFF
TRBV5-6	TRBJ1-4	NA	CASSSTGATNEKLFF
TRBV9	TRBJ2-7	TRBD2	CASSVALASGSNEQYF
TRBV11-3	TRBJ2-3	TRBD1	CASSSRGTGGADTQYF
TRBV6-5	TRBJ1-5	TRBD1	CASSRTGVGQPQHF
TRBV10-1	TRBJ2-7	NA	CASSVLTGGASYEQYF
TRBV28	TRBJ2-5	NA	CASSLVQGRETQYF
TRBV27	TRBJ2-7	TRBD2	CASSLKTSGNRAIYEQYF
TRBV28	TRBJ1-2	NA	CASRGNVGYTF
TRBV6-5	TRBJ1-3	NA	CASSYSVSGNTIYF
TRBV5-1	TRBJ2-1	TRBD2	CASSLGAGVGNEQFF